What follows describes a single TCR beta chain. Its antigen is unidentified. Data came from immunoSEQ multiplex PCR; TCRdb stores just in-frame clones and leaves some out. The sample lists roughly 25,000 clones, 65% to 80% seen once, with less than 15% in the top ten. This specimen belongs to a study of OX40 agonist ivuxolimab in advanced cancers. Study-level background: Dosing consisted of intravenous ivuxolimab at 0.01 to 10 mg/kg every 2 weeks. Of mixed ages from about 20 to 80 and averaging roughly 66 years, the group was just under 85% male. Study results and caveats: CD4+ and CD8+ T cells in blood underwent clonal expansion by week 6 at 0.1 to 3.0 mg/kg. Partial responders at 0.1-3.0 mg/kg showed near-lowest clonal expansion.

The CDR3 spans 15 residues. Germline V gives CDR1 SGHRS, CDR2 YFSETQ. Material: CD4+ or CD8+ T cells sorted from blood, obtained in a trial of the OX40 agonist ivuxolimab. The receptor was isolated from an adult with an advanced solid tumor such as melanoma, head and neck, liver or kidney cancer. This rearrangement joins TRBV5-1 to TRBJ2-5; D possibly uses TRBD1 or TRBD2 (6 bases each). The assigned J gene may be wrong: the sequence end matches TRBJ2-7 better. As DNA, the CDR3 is TGCGCCAGCAGCTTGGCCGGGGGCTCTTACTACGAGCAGTACTTC. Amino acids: CASSLAGGSYYEQYF.